This TCR beta chain was sequenced during a study of stem cell transplantation in POMP-related autoinflammatory disease. The repertoire was sequenced with immunoSEQ multiplex PCR; TCRdb's copy has only in-frame clones and lacks some. The sample consists of around 2,500 clones, about 91% of them appearing once. This CDR3 is 13 amino acids long. Trimming stripped 4 bases from V and 4 bases from J, with 10 bases between. CDR1 is SGHDN, CDR2 FVKESK, per germline. The chain carries TRBV14 and TRBJ1-1; D is perhaps TRBD1 (5 bases). This TCR was sampled from a human patient with POMP-related autoinflammation and immune dysregulation (PRAID). These T cells may partly come from the graft donor. Sequencing was performed on CD4+ follicular helper T cells (Tfh) from PBMCs, taken after stem cell transplantation. The DNA of the CDR3 is TGTGCCAGCAGCCCCCAGGGAACCACTGAAGCTTTCTTT. This sequence encodes CASSPQGTTEAFF.